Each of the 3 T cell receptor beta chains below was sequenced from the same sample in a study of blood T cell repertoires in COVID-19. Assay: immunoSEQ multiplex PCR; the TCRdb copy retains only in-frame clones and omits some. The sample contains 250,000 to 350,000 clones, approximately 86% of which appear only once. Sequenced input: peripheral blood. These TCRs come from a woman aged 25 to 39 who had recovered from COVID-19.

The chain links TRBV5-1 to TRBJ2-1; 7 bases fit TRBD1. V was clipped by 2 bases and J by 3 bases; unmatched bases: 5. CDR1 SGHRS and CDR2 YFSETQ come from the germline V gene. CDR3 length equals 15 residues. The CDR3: CASSFGQVNYNEQFF. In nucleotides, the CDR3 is TGCGCCAGCAGCTTCGGACAGGTCAACTACAATGAGCAGTTCTTC.

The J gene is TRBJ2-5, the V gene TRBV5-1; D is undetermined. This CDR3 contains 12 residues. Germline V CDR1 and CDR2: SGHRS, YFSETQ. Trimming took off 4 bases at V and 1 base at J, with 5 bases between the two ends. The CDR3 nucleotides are TGCGCCAGCAGCCGCAGCCAAGAGACCCAGTACTTC. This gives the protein CASSRSQETQYF.

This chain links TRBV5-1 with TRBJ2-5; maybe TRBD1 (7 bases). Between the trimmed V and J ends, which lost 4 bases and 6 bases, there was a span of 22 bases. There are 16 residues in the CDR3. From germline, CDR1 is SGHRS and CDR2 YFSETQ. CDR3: CASSSWTGGALKTQYF. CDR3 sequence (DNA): TGCGCCAGCAGCAGCTGGACAGGAGGGGCCTTGAAGACCCAGTACTTC.